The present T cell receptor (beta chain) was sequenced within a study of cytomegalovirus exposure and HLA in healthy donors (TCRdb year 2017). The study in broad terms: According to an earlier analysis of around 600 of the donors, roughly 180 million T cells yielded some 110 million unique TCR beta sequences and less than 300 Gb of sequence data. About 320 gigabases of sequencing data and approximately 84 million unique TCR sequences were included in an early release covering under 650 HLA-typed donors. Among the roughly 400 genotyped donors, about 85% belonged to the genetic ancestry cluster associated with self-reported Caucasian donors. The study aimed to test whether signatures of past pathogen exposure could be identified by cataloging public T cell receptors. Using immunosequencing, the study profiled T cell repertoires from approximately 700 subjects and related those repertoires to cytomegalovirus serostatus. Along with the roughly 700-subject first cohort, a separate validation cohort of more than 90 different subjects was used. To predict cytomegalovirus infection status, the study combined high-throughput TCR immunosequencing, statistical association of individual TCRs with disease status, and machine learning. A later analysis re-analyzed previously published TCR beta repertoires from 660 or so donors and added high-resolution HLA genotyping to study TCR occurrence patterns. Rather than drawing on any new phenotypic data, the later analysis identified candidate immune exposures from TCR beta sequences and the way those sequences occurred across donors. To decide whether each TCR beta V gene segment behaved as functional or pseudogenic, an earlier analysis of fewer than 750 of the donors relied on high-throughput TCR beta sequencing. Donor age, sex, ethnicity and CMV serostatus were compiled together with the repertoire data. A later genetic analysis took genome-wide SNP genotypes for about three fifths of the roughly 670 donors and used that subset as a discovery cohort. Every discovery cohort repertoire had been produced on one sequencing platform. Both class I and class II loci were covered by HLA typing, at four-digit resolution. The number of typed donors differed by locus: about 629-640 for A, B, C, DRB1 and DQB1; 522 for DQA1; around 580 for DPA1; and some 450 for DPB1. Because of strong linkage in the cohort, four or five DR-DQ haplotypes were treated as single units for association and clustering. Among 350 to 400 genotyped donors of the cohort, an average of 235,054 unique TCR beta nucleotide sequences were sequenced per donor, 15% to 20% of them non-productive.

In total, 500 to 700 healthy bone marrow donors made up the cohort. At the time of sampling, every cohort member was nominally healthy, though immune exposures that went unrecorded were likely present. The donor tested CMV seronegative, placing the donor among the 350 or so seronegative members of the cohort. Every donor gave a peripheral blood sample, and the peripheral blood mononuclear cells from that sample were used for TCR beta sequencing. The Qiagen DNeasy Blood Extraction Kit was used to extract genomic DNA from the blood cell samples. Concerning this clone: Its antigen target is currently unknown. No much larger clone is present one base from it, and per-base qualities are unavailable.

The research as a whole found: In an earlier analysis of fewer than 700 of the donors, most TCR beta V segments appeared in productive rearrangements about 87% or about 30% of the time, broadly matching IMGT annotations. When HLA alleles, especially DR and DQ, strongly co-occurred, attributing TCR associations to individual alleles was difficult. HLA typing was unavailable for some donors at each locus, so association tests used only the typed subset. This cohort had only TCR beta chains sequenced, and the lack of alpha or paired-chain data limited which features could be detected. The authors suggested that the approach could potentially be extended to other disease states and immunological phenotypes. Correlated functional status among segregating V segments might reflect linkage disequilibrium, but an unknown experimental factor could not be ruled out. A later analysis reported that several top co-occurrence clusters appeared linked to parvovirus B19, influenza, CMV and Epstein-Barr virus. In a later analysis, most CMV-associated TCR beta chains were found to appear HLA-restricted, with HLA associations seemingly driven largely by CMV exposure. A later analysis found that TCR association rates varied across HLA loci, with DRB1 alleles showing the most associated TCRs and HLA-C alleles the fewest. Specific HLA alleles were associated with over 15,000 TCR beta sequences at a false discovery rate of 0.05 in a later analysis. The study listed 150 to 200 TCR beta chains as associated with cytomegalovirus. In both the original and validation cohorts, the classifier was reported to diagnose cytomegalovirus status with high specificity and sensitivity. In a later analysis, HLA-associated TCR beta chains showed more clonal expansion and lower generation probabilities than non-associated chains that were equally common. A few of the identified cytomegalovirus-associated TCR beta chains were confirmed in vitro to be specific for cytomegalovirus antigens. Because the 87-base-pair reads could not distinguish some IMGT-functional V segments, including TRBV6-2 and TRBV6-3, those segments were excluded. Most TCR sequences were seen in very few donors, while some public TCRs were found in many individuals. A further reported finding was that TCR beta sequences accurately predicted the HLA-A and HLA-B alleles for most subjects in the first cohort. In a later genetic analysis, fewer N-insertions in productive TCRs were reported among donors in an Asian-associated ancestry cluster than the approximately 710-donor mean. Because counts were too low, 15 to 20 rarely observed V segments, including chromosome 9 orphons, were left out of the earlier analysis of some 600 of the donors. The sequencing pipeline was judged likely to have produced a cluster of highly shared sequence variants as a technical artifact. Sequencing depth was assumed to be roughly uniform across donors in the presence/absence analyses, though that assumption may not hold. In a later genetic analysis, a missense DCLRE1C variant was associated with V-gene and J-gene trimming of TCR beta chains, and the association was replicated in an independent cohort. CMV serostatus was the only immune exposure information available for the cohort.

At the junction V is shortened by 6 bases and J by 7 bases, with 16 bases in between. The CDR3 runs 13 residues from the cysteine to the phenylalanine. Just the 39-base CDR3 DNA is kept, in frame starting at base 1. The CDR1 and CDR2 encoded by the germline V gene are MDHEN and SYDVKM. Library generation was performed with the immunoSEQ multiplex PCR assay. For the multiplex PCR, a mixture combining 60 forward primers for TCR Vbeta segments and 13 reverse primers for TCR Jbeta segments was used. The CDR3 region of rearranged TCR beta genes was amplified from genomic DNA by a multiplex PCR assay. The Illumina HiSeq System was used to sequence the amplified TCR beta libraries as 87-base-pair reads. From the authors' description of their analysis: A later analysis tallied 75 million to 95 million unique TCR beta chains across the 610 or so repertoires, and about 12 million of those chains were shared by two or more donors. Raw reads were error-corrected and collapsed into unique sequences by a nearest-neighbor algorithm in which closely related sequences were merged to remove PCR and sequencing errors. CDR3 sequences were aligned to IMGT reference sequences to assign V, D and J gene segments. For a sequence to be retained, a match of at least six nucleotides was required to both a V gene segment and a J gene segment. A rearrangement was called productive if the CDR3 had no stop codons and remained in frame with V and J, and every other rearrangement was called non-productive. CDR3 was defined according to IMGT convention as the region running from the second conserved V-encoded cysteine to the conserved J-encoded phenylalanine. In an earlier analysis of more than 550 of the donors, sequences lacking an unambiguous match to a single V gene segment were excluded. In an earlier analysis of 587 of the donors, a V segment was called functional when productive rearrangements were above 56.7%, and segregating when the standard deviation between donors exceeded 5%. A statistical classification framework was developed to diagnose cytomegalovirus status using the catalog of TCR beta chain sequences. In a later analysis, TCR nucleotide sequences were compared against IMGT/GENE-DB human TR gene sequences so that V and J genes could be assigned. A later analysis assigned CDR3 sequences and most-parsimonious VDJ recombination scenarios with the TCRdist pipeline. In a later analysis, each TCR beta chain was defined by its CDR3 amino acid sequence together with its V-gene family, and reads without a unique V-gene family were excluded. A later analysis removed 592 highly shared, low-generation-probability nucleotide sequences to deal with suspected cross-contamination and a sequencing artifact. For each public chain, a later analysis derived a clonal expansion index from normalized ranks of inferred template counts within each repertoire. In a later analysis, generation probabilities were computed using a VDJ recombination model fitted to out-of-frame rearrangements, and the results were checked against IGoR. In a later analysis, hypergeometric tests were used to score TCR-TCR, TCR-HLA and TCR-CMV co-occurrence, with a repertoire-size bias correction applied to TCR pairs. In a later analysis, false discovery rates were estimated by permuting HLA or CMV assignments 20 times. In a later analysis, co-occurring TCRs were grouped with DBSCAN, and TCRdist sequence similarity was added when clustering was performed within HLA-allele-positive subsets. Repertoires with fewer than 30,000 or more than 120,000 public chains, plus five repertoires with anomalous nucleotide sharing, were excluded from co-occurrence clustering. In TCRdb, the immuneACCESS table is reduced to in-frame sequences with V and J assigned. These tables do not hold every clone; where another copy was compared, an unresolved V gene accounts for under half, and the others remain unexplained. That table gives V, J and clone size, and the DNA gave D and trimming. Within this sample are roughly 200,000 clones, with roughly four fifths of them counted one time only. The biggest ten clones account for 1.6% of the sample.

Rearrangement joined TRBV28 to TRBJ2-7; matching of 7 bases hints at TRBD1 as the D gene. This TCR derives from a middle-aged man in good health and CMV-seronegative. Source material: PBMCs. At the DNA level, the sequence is TGTGCCAGCAGCCCAGGGGGGCTTTGGGAGCAGTACTTC. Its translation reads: CASSPGGLWEQYF.